Shown below are 22 T cell receptor beta chains from a single sample sequenced in a study of memory CD4+ T cells and cytomegalovirus serostatus. Single viable CD3+CD4+CD8-CD45RO+ cells were sorted as the memory CD4+ T cells. Sequenced by immunoSEQ multiplex PCR; TCRdb stores in-frame clones only, minus some. The table includes around 38,000 clones, about three quarters detected once. Specimen: memory CD4+ T cells from blood. These receptors originate from an adult in good health and CMV-seronegative.

The V and J genes are TRBV5-8 and TRBJ1-1; D perhaps matches TRBD1 (5 bases). V gave up 0 bases and J gave up 3 bases, with 9 bases separating them. The CDR3 runs to 14 residues. The germline V gene encodes CDR1 SGHTS and CDR2 YDEGEE. CDR3 residues: CASSLGLGDTEAFF. For the CDR3, the DNA is TGTGCCAGCAGCTTGGGTTTGGGGGACACTGAAGCTTTCTTT.

The chain joins TRBV9 to TRBJ2-3; TRBD2 might be the D (6 bases). In germline, CDR1 is SGDLS, CDR2 YYNGEE. V lost 0 bases to trimming and J lost 4 bases, with 12 bases between them. CDR3 length equals 15 residues. This chain's CDR3 is CASSVVGGASDTQYF. Here the CDR3 DNA reads TGTGCCAGCAGCGTAGTGGGGGGAGCGTCAGATACGCAGTATTTT. The whole variable domain, remainder taken from reference TRBV9 and TRBJ2-3, is DSGVTQTPKHLITATGQRVTLRCSPRSGDLSVYWYQQSLDQGLQFLIQYYNGEERAKGNILERFSAQQFPDLHSELNLSSLELGDSALYFCASSVVGGASDTQYFGPGTRLTVL.

This chain joins TRBV7-2 and TRBJ2-3, with 10 positions matching TRBD1. The germline V gene encodes CDR1 SGHTA and CDR2 FQGNSA. There are 15 residues in the CDR3. V was clipped by 5 bases and J by 5 bases; unmatched bases: 7. The DNA of the CDR3 is TGTGCCAGCAGCCGTGACAGGGGGCGCGAAGATACGCAGTATTTT. Translating it yields CASSRDRGREDTQYF.

This clone was seen a few times. The chain is built from TRBV5-6 and TRBJ1-4, with D perhaps matching TRBD1 (5 bases). Germline assignment: CDR1 SGHDT and CDR2 YYEEEE. The CDR3 length is 15 residues. Trimming removed 0 bases at V and 7 bases at J, with 13 bases between. CDR3 loop: CASSLGRGGGEKLFF. The CDR3 nucleotides are TGTGCCAGCAGCTTGGGTAGGGGAGGTGGTGAAAAACTGTTTTTT. The variable domain in full, completed from reference TRBV5-6 and TRBJ1-4, reads DAGVTQSPTHLIKTRGQQVTLRCSPKSGHDTVSWYQQALGQGPQFIFQYYEEEERQRGNFPDRFSGHQFPNYSSELNVNALLLGDSALYLCASSLGRGGGEKLFFGSGTQLSVL.

The J gene is TRBJ1-1, the V gene TRBV7-2, with D unresolved. Germline V gene data show CDR1 as SGHTA and CDR2 as FQGNSA. The V end was cut by 0 bases, the J end by 0 bases, with 5 bases between. This CDR3 region has 14 residues. CDR3 sequence (DNA): TGTGCCAGCAGCTTAGCGGGCGTGAACACTGAAGCTTTCTTT. This gives the protein CASSLAGVNTEAFF. The full variable domain, rest sourced from reference TRBV7-2 and TRBJ1-1, is GAGVSQSPSNKVTEKGKDVELRCDPISGHTALYWYRQSLGQGLEFLIYFQGNSAPDKSGLPSDRFSAERTGGSVSTLTIQRTQQEDSAVYLCASSLAGVNTEAFFGQGTRLTVV.

The rearrangement links TRBV7-2 to TRBJ1-3; TRBD1 matches 9 bases. This CDR3 has 16 amino acids. After removal of 4 bases from V and 2 bases from J, the junction contained 6 bases not matched to a gene. Germline assignment: CDR1 SGHTA and CDR2 FQGNSA. The CDR3 loop reads CASSSPGTGTGNTIYF. CDR3 DNA sequence: TGTGCCAGCAGCTCCCCCGGGACAGGGACTGGAAACACCATATATTTT.

The rearrangement links TRBV5-8 to TRBJ2-7; 8 positions match TRBD1. This CDR3 comprises 14 residues. Germline CDR1 SGHTS, CDR2 YDEGEE. With V trimmed by 4 bases and J by 5 bases, 8 bases remained unmatched. The CDR3 reads CASSRTGRNHEQYF. Here the CDR3 DNA reads TGTGCCAGCAGCCGGACAGGGCGGAACCACGAGCAGTACTTC.

The chain is built from TRBV10-3 and TRBJ2-1, with TRBD2 matching over 10 bases. The CDR3 consists of 14 residues. V shed 4 bases and J 9 bases; nucleotides not matched to a gene: 6. CDR1 ENHRY and CDR2 SYGVKD come from the germline V gene. CDR3: CAISGTSGGGEQFF. DNA of the CDR3: TGTGCCATCAGTGGGACTAGCGGAGGGGGTGAGCAGTTCTTC.

This clone has a handful of counts. This sequence joins TRBV28 and TRBJ2-7; D gene ambiguous. From germline, CDR1 is MDHEN and CDR2 SYDVKM. The CDR3 sequence is 11 residues long. V was trimmed by 3 bases and J by 4 bases, leaving 4 bases between them. The CDR3 nucleotides read TGTGCCAGCAGTTTTAGGTACGAGCAGTACTTC. It is translated as CASSFRYEQYF.

In nucleotides, the CDR3 is TGCGCCAGCAGCCAAGGGACAGGGGTTGGGAATGAAAAACTGTTTTTT. Protein sequence: CASSQGTGVGNEKLFF. The chain couples TRBV4-3 to TRBJ1-4; 9 bases are shared with TRBD1. The CDR3 has 16 residues. V was clipped by 1 base and J by 5 bases; unmatched bases: 5. Germline CDR1 is LGHNA and CDR2 is YSLEER.

The chain employs TRBV28 and TRBJ1-2; 8 nucleotides align to TRBD1. The CDR3 has 14 residues. CDR1 and CDR2 (germline): MDHEN, SYDVKM. Losses at the gene ends were 3 bases for V and 4 bases for J; bases not matched to a gene: 4. CDR3 sequence reads: CASSLQGQAYGYTF. Written as DNA, the CDR3 is TGTGCCAGCAGTTTGCAGGGACAGGCCTATGGCTACACCTTC.

This clone is judged medium-sized. V is TRBV6-5 and J is TRBJ2-5; D is unresolved. This CDR3 is built from 13 residues. Trimming removed 6 bases at V and 4 bases at J, with 12 bases between. The germline V gene has CDR1 MNHEY and CDR2 SVGAGI. The CDR3 sequence is CASSSLLAETQYF. In DNA, the CDR3 is TGTGCCAGCAGCTCCCTACTGGCAGAGACCCAGTACTTC.

This sequence joins TRBV7-9 and TRBJ2-1; D may be TRBD1 or TRBD2 (5 bases each). V was shortened by 5 bases and J by 15 bases, with 23 bases between the two germline ends. CDR1 and CDR2 (germline): SEHNR, FQNEAQ (reference sequence). This CDR3 comprises 14 residues. The DNA for the CDR3 is TGTGCCAGCAGCCGTGCCCTGGGACCTAGCCCTACGTTCTTC. Translating gives CASSRALGPSPTFF. The full variable domain, with the rest looked up from reference TRBV7-9 and TRBJ2-1, is DTGVSQNPRHKITKRGQNVTFRCDPISEHNRLYWYRQTLGQGPEFLTYFQNEAQLEKSRLLSDRFSAERPKGSFSTLEIQRTEQGDSAMYLCASSRALGPSPTFFGPGTRLTVL.

The chain is built from TRBV28 and TRBJ2-5; D is tentatively TRBD1 or TRBD2 (6 bases each). V was trimmed by 2 bases and J by 5 bases, leaving 18 bases between them. Germline values: CDR1 MDHEN, CDR2 SYDVKM. The CDR3 has 16 residues. CDR3 DNA sequence: TGTGCCAGCAGTTTAGGGGGCGGGATCGTTTGGGAGACCCAGTACTTC. This sequence encodes CASSLGGGIVWETQYF.

The gene calls are TRBV18 and TRBJ2-7; a possible D gene is TRBD2 (6 bases). V lost 8 bases to trimming and J lost 1 base, with 12 bases between them. Germline assignment: CDR1 KGHSH and CDR2 LQKENI. The CDR3 runs to 13 residues. In DNA form, the CDR3 reads TGTGCCAGCCGGATAGCGGTTTCCTACGAGCAGTACTTC. This gives the protein CASRIAVSYEQYF.

This clone was detected once. The V and J genes are TRBV30 and TRBJ2-3; D may be TRBD2 (6 bases). Germline CDR1 and CDR2: GTSNPN and SVGIG (reference sequence). The CDR3 covers 15 residues. V lost 8 bases and J lost 0, with 18 bases in between. The CDR3 DNA reads TGTGCCGGGCGGGGCGGCAGCTCTAGCACAGATACGCAGTATTTT. This sequence encodes CAGRGGSSSTDTQYF.

V and J are TRBV18 and TRBJ1-5; 11 bases map to TRBD1. This CDR3 is built from 17 residues. The J segment lost 4 bases and the V segment lost 3 bases, leaving 8 bases of the junction unmatched. Germline loops: CDR1 KGHSH, CDR2 LQKENI. DNA for the CDR3: TGTGCCAGCTCACCGCGTGGGACAGGGGGGGGGAATCAGCCCCAGCATTTT. Protein sequence: CASSPRGTGGGNQPQHF. The complete variable domain, with remaining parts taken from reference TRBV18 and TRBJ1-5, reads NAGVMQNPRHLVRRRGQEARLRCSPMKGHSHVYWYRQLPEEGLKFMVYLQKENIIDESGMPKERFSAEFPKEGPSILRIQQVVRGDSAAYFCASSPRGTGGGNQPQHFGDGTRLSIL.

This clone has a handful of counts. V usage is TRBV9 and J usage is TRBJ2-2; D unresolved. This CDR3 region has 12 residues. V shed 0 bases and J shed 6 bases, with 3 bases lying between them. CDR1 and CDR2 from the germline V gene are SGDLS and YYNGEE. The CDR3 loop is CASSVVAGELFF. CDR3 bases: TGTGCCAGCAGCGTAGTAGCCGGGGAGCTGTTTTTT.

This clone has a handful of counts. The V gene is TRBV5-6, the J gene TRBJ2-2; maybe TRBD1 (6 bases). The germline CDR1 and CDR2 sequences are SGHDT and YYEEEE. The CDR3 is 15 residues long. Trimming removed 0 bases at V and 6 bases at J, with 12 bases between. This chain's CDR3 is CASSLDRVVPGELFF. DNA of the CDR3: TGTGCCAGCAGCTTGGACAGGGTTGTCCCCGGGGAGCTGTTTTTT.

This clone came up once. The V call is TRBV21-1, the J call TRBJ1-1. TRBV21-1 counts as a pseudogene. There are 15 residues in the CDR3. Here the CDR3 reads CASSKVGPMNTEAFF. For the CDR3, the DNA is TGTGCCAGCAGCAAAGTCGGACCCATGAACACTGAAGCTTTCTTT.

The chain combines TRBV23-1 with TRBJ2-7, with D maybe TRBD1 (5 bases). TRBV23-1 is flagged as an ORF with uncertain function. Trimming left V 5 bases short and J 7 bases short, with 30 bases between. The CDR3 is made up of 18 amino acids. The CDR3 protein is CASSDVVGVGKLDQEQYF. For the CDR3, the DNA is TGCGCCAGCAGTGACGTTGTAGGGGTGGGTAAACTGGACCAGGAGCAGTACTTC.

This clone occurred a few times. The CDR3 coding sequence is TGTGCCAGCAGTTTACCCGGGACAGGGAATCAGCCCCAGCATTTT. Translation gives CASSLPGTGNQPQHF. The rearrangement links TRBV28 to TRBJ1-5, with 9 bases that match TRBD1. This CDR3 is built from 15 residues. CDR1 is MDHEN, CDR2 SYDVKM, per germline. V gave up 2 bases and J gave up 4 bases; unmatched junction bases: 3.